The TCR beta chain described here comes from a study of PD-1 blockade in classical Hodgkin lymphoma. Points from the study as a whole: Repertoire differences have undefined causes, possibly disease activity or prior therapy. Compared with healthy donors, newly diagnosed patients reportedly showed lower baseline TCR diversity.

The method was immunoSEQ multiplex PCR; TCRdb's version includes in-frame clones alone and lacks a portion of them. The table shows about 22,000 clones, with roughly 89% occurring only once. With respect to this clone: Antigen specificity is unknown.

V was pared by 0 bases and J by 4 bases, with 12 bases between. The CDR3 loop spans 15 amino acids. CDR1 is LGHNA and CDR2 is YSLEER in the germline V gene. Time point described: newly diagnosed, previously untreated cHL patient sample. Investigators isolated CD4+ T cells from thawed PBMCs through magnetic negative selection. What served as comparison were PBMCs in newly diagnosed, untreated classical Hodgkin lymphoma. Input material: CD4+ T cells from blood. The receptor's source is a human donor with classical Hodgkin lymphoma. The rearrangement links TRBV4-3 to TRBJ1-2; D perhaps matches TRBD1 (5 bases). This chain's CDR3 is CASSQDGGRAYGYTF. The CDR3 nucleotides are TGCGCCAGCAGCCAAGACGGGGGACGGGCCTATGGCTACACCTTC.